The 6 T cell receptor beta chains presented below share a single source sample, sequenced in a study of blood T cell repertoires in COVID-19. Repertoires were generated with immunoSEQ multiplex PCR, while TCRdb's copy carries only in-frame clones and drops some. The sample includes approximately 200,000 clones, less than 90% of them seen just once. The sequenced sample was peripheral blood. All receptors derive from a man aged 25 to 40 with acute or convalescent COVID-19.

The gene calls are TRBV7-2 and TRBJ2-3; 8 bases map to TRBD2. The V and J ends lost 8 bases and 2 bases, in that order; junction bases with no gene match: 9. The CDR3 is 15 residues long. The V gene's germline CDR1 is SGHTA and CDR2 FQGNSA. In DNA, the CDR3 is TGTGCCAGCCGTACTAGCGGCCGATCCACAGATACGCAGTATTTT. It specifies CASRTSGRSTDTQYF. The complete variable domain, with remaining parts taken from reference TRBV7-2 and TRBJ2-3, reads GAGVSQSPSNKVTEKGKDVELRCDPISGHTALYWYRQSLGQGLEFLIYFQGNSAPDKSGLPSDRFSAERTGGSVSTLTIQRTQQEDSAVYLCASRTSGRSTDTQYFGPGTRLTVL.

The chain couples TRBV6-5 to TRBJ1-6, with 7 bases aligning to TRBD1. The V segment lost 2 bases and the J segment 10 bases; nucleotides outside the gene matches: 11. The CDR3 totals 16 residues. Germline-derived CDR1 and CDR2 are MNHEY and SVGAGI. The CDR3: CASSYLAAQGTSPLHF. The CDR3 bases are TGTGCCAGCAGTTACCTAGCCGCACAGGGGACCTCACCCCTCCACTTT.

The CDR3 coding sequence is TGTGCCAGCTTAGGCAGGGGAGATACGCAGTATTTT. Translating it yields CASLGRGDTQYF. The rearrangement uses TRBV27 and TRBJ2-3; D perhaps matches TRBD1 (6 bases). V shed 8 bases and J shed 5 bases, with 11 bases lying between them. In germline, CDR1 is MNHEY, CDR2 SMNVEV (reference sequence). This CDR3 is 12 amino acids long.

The chain links TRBV28 to TRBJ1-6; D is possibly TRBD1 (5 bases). The CDR3 contains 15 residues. The germline V and J ends were trimmed by 7 bases and 10 bases, with 20 bases remaining between them. The germline gives CDR1 MDHEN, CDR2 SYDVKM. CDR3 DNA sequence: TGTGCCAGCATCCTTGGAGCAGGGAGGCACTCACCCCTCCACTTT. Protein product: CASILGAGRHSPLHF.

The chain combines TRBV27 with TRBJ2-2, with TRBD1 matching 10 bases. V was pared by 6 bases and J by 6 bases, with 7 bases of the junction left unmatched. This CDR3 region has 15 residues. CDR1 and CDR2 (germline): MNHEY, SMNVEV (reference sequence). Here the CDR3 DNA reads TGTGCCAGCAGGTCTGGGACAGGGGTGGCCGGGGAGCTGTTTTTT. Protein: CASRSGTGVAGELFF.

CDR3 sequence (DNA): TGTGCCAGCAGCCACGGAGGGCTCTACGAGCAGTACTTC. It yields the protein CASSHGGLYEQYF. V gene TRBV6-5 combines with J gene TRBJ2-7, with a tentative D call TRBD2 (6 bases). Deletions cut 6 bases from V and 3 bases from J, with 12 bases between. The CDR3 runs 13 residues. Germline loops: CDR1 MNHEY, CDR2 SVGAGI.